Included here is one T cell receptor beta chain sequence, with context. This specimen comes from a study of blood T cell repertoires in COVID-19. About the study: PBMCs, B-cell-depleted T cells, or T cells provided the cDNA or gDNA that made up the material.

The germline CDR1 and CDR2 sequences are KGHDR and SFDVKD. The CDR3 loop spans 15 amino acids. J lost 3 bases, V lost 3 bases, and 4 bases had no gene match. Followed longitudinally, the Seattle patients had been enrolled during active infection. Per the original data handling: It was from reference gene primer amplification that nucleated cell counts were estimated. The data were produced by immunoSEQ multiplex PCR, yet TCRdb's version contains in-frame clones alone and is incomplete. The V and J calls and clone size come from that table; D and trimming were worked out from the DNA. The top ten clones hold 1.8% of a sample with just over 300,000 clones, roughly nine tenths of them seen once.

The material sequenced was peripheral blood. The chain is built from TRBV24-1 and TRBJ2-5; 9 bases are a match to TRBD1. The TCR was taken from a woman aged 25-40 years with COVID-19, enrolled during active disease. As DNA, the CDR3 is TGTGCCACCAGTGATCCCAGGACAGGGGAAGAGACCCAGTACTTC. It encodes CATSDPRTGEETQYF.